These 28 T cell receptor beta chains were sequenced from one sample in a study of blood T cell repertoires in COVID-19. Produced via immunoSEQ multiplex PCR; TCRdb's table is partial and in-frame only. Of around 75,000 clones in the sample, roughly nine tenths were seen once. Sequenced input: peripheral blood. Receptor source: a man between 65 and 85 years old with active COVID-19.

The V and J genes are TRBV7-9 and TRBJ2-7, with 7 nucleotides matching TRBD1. J lost 0 bases, V lost 1 base, and 6 bases had no gene match. This CDR3 contains 16 residues. Germline loops: CDR1 SEHNR, CDR2 FQNEAQ (reference sequence). CDR3 loop: CASSLGGTASSYEQYF. In DNA form, the CDR3 reads TGTGCCAGCAGCTTAGGGGGGACAGCCAGCTCCTACGAGCAGTACTTC.

V usage is TRBV6-1 and J usage is TRBJ1-1, with 8 bases identical to TRBD1. There are 16 residues in the CDR3. Trimming cost V 3 bases and J 1 base; bases outside gene matches: 7. Per the germline V gene, CDR1 is MNHNS and CDR2 is SASEGT. CDR3 nucleotide sequence: TGTGCCAGCAGTGACCGGACAGGGAGGTGGAACACTGAAGCTTTCTTT. Translation: CASSDRTGRWNTEAFF.

This chain joins TRBV19 and TRBJ1-5; TRBD1 might be the D (5 bases). V gave up 2 bases and J gave up 6 bases, with 17 bases separating them. The CDR3 consists of 16 residues. The germline V gene has CDR1 LNHDA and CDR2 SQIVND (reference sequence). The CDR3 region is CASSIWGSGTSQPQHF. The CDR3 DNA is TGTGCCAGTAGTATATGGGGGAGCGGGACTAGTCAGCCCCAGCATTTT.

This clone showed up just once. This chain joins TRBV19 and TRBJ1-4; D remains unclear. V was trimmed by 3 bases and J by 8 bases, leaving 13 bases between them. This CDR3 is 14 amino acids long. In germline, CDR1 is LNHDA, CDR2 SQIVND (reference sequence). DNA of the CDR3: TGTGCCAGTAGTATGGGAGCCCAAGGCGAAAAACTGTTTTTT. This encodes CASSMGAQGEKLFF.

This chain joins TRBV5-6 and TRBJ2-3, with TRBD2 matching over 10 bases. V shed 10 bases, J shed 5 bases, and the junction held 13 bases outside the gene matches. The CDR3 length is 15 residues. CDR1 is SGHDT, CDR2 YYEEEE, per germline. The CDR3 reads CAGPGLALQGDTQYF. DNA for the CDR3: TGTGCCGGCCCGGGACTAGCGCTGCAGGGAGATACGCAGTATTTT. The whole variable domain, filled in from reference TRBV5-6 and TRBJ2-3, reads DAGVTQSPTHLIKTRGQQVTLRCSPKSGHDTVSWYQQALGQGPQFIFQYYEEEERQRGNFPDRFSGHQFPNYSSELNVNALLLGDSALYLCAGPGLALQGDTQYFGPGTRLTVL.

The sample holds a few counts of this clone. The V gene is TRBV19, the J gene TRBJ2-3; tentative D call: TRBD2 (5 bases). Germline CDR1 reads LNHDA; CDR2 reads SQIVND (reference sequence). The ends were cut back, 3 bases at V and 10 bases at J, with 14 bases in the middle. The CDR3 totals 13 residues. Here the CDR3 DNA reads TGTGCCAGTAGTATGCTTCCGGGGTTGGCGCAGTATTTT. Its protein product is CASSMLPGLAQYF.

The chain couples TRBV18 to TRBJ2-3; 8 bases are a match to TRBD1. CDR3 size: 15 residues. The ends lost 3 bases at V and 4 bases at J; junction bases unmatched: 6. Germline V gives CDR1 KGHSH, CDR2 LQKENI. CDR3 bases: TGTGCCAGCTCACCCGGACAGGGTATCGCAGATACGCAGTATTTT. Encoded protein: CASSPGQGIADTQYF.

The genes are TRBV30 and TRBJ2-3; no definite D call. CDR1 is GTSNPN and CDR2 is SVGIG in the germline V gene (reference sequence). V was trimmed by 5 bases and J by 0 bases, leaving 6 bases between them. The CDR3 length is 12 residues. In DNA, the CDR3 is TGTGCCTGGGCGACTAGCACAGATACGCAGTATTTT. It translates to CAWATSTDTQYF.

This chain links TRBV7-9 with TRBJ2-3, with 8 nucleotides matching TRBD2. The CDR3 totals 16 residues. Germline V gene lookup returns CDR1 SEHNR and CDR2 FQNEAQ (reference sequence). Trimming at V came to 1 base and at J to 2 bases, leaving 5 bases not matched to a gene. CDR3 bases: TGTGCCAGCAGCTTAGGGGCTAGCGGGCCCACAGATACGCAGTATTTT. Translating it yields CASSLGASGPTDTQYF.

The rearrangement links TRBV6-2 or TRBV6-3 to TRBJ1-5, with a tentative D call TRBD1 (5 bases). The V and J ends lost 6 bases and 2 bases respectively, with 11 bases between them. The germline CDR1 and CDR2 sequences are MNHEY and SVGEGT. The CDR3 is 14 residues long. Written as DNA, the CDR3 is TGTGCCAGCAGCCACGGGGGGGGCAATCAGCCCCAGCATTTT. This sequence encodes CASSHGGGNQPQHF.

The chain employs TRBV9 and TRBJ1-6; a weak D match, TRBD1 (6 bases). The germline V and J ends were trimmed by 1 base and 0 bases, with 11 bases remaining between them. Per the germline V gene, CDR1 is SGDLS and CDR2 is YYNGEE. The CDR3 extends over 17 amino acids. CDR3: CASSVYGQSSYNSPLHF. The CDR3, as DNA: TGTGCCAGCAGCGTATATGGACAGAGCTCCTATAATTCACCCCTCCACTTT.

The chain has TRBV7-9 and TRBJ2-1; possibly TRBD1 for D (6 bases). The V and J ends lost 5 bases and 5 bases respectively, with 19 bases between them. This CDR3 spans 16 amino acids. Germline V lookup: CDR1 SEHNR, CDR2 FQNEAQ (reference sequence). The CDR3 is CASSGNQGIIHNEQFF. The CDR3 coding sequence is TGTGCCAGCAGCGGGAACCAGGGGATTATCCACAATGAGCAGTTCTTC.

The V gene is TRBV7-2, the J gene TRBJ2-3; 10 bases are a match to TRBD2. Germline CDR1 SGHTA, CDR2 FQGNSA. There are 17 residues in the CDR3. The V and J ends lost 1 base and 6 bases, in that order; junction bases with no gene match: 10. The CDR3 DNA sequence: TGTGCCAGCAGCTTAGGTCGGGGGAGCGGGAGGGCGGATACGCAGTATTTT. Translated: CASSLGRGSGRADTQYF.

The V and J genes are TRBV7-9 and TRBJ2-7, with D perhaps matching TRBD1 (6 bases). The CDR3 spans 14 residues. V was trimmed by 4 bases and J by 2 bases, leaving 12 bases between them. The germline CDR1 and CDR2 sequences are SEHNR and FQNEAQ (reference sequence). CDR3 in amino acids: CASSWRTETYEQYF. The CDR3, as DNA: TGTGCCAGCAGCTGGCGGACAGAGACCTACGAGCAGTACTTC.

The chain couples TRBV27 to TRBJ1-1; 7 nucleotides align to TRBD1. V lost 5 bases, J lost 7 bases, and 16 bases stayed unmatched. Germline V gene data show CDR1 as MNHEY and CDR2 as SMNVEV (reference sequence). The CDR3 totals 16 residues. The CDR3 nucleotides are TGTGCCAGCAGTCTGCACAGGGGCGCCTCGCCATATGAAGCTTTCTTT. The encoded protein is CASSLHRGASPYEAFF.

The rearrangement uses TRBV13 and TRBJ1-1, with a weak D call TRBD1 (6 bases). This CDR3 has 15 amino acids. Germline V gene lookup returns CDR1 PRHDT and CDR2 FYEKMQ (reference sequence). V lost 0 bases, J lost 1 base, and 9 bases lay in between. For the CDR3, the DNA is TGTGCCAGCAGCTTAGGACAGGGTGAGAACACTGAAGCTTTCTTT. This translates into CASSLGQGENTEAFF.

The chain has TRBV19 and TRBJ1-1; D is uncertain. The CDR3 spans 16 residues. V lost 7 bases and J lost 5, with 23 bases in between. The germline gives CDR1 LNHDA, CDR2 SQIVND (reference sequence). The chain's CDR3 is CASTKGLGVRGTEAFF. DNA for the CDR3: TGTGCCAGTACCAAAGGGCTCGGGGTGAGAGGGACTGAAGCTTTCTTT.

This clone occurred a few times. The chain is built from TRBV18 and TRBJ2-1; 10 positions agree with TRBD1. The V gene's germline CDR1 is KGHSH and CDR2 LQKENI. V dropped 3 bases and J dropped 6; count of bases not matched to a gene: 8. This CDR3 is built from 16 residues. The chain's CDR3 is CASSPAGTGVVNEQFF. CDR3 nucleotide sequence: TGTGCCAGCTCACCTGCTGGGACAGGGGTCGTCAATGAGCAGTTCTTC.

The V call is TRBV6-1, the J call TRBJ2-3, with D possibly being TRBD2 (6 bases). The CDR3 extends over 16 amino acids. Trimming stripped 4 bases from V and 4 bases from J, with 18 bases between. Per the germline V gene, CDR1 is MNHNS and CDR2 is SASEGT. The CDR3 region is CASSGESGGVADTQYF. Here the CDR3 DNA reads TGTGCCAGCAGTGGTGAGTCCGGAGGGGTGGCAGATACGCAGTATTTT.

V gene TRBV5-1 combines with J gene TRBJ2-7, with D tentatively TRBD1 (7 bases). The CDR3 is 16 residues long. Trimming cost V 4 bases and J 1 base, with 18 bases left between them. CDR1 is SGHRS and CDR2 is YFSETQ in the germline V gene. The CDR3 coding sequence is TGCGCCAGCAGCGGCGGGACAGCGGATCGGTCCTACGAGCAGTACTTC. Translated, it gives CASSGGTADRSYEQYF. Full variable domain (missing parts from reference TRBV5-1 and TRBJ2-7): KAGVTQTPRYLIKTRGQQVTLSCSPISGHRSVSWYQQTPGQGLQFLFEYFSETQRNKGNFPGRFSGRQFSNSRSEMNVSTLELGDSALYLCASSGGTADRSYEQYFGPGTRLTVT.

The chain joins TRBV6-2 or TRBV6-3 to TRBJ2-7, with D uncertain. There are 12 residues in the CDR3. The V end was cut by 6 bases, the J end by 3 bases, with 9 bases between. The germline gives CDR1 MNHEY, CDR2 SVGEGT. In DNA, the CDR3 is TGTGCCAGCAGCCCCTCCGGCTACGAGCAGTACTTC. Its translation is CASSPSGYEQYF.

The chain uses TRBV5-1 and TRBJ1-5; D not certain. The germline gives CDR1 SGHRS, CDR2 YFSETQ. This CDR3 region has 14 residues. The V and J ends lost 4 bases and 6 bases respectively, with 14 bases between them. CDR3 DNA: TGCGCCAGCAGCCCCGGGGAGGTTGGTCAGCCCCAGCATTTT. Its translation is CASSPGEVGQPQHF.

This chain links TRBV13 with TRBJ2-7; 8 positions agree with TRBD2. Germline V gene lookup returns CDR1 PRHDT and CDR2 FYEKMQ (reference sequence). This CDR3 has 14 residues. V was clipped by 5 bases and J by 2 bases; unmatched bases: 5. CDR3 in amino acids: CASSPRGGAYEQYF. DNA for the CDR3: TGTGCCAGCAGCCCCCGGGGGGGCGCCTACGAGCAGTACTTC.

This chain uses TRBV11-2 with TRBJ2-3, with 7 bases fitting TRBD2. The CDR3 consists of 18 residues. Germline V lookup: CDR1 SGHAT, CDR2 FQNNGV. The ends lost 1 base at V and 4 bases at J; junction bases unmatched: 14. As DNA, the CDR3 is TGTGCCAGCAGCTTAGTTTCTGGCGGGAGCCCCGGGGCAGATACGCAGTATTTT. Translating gives CASSLVSGGSPGADTQYF. Together with reference TRBV11-2 and TRBJ2-3, the CDR3 gives the full variable domain: EAGVAQSPRYKIIEKRQSVAFWCNPISGHATLYWYQQILGQGPKLLIQFQNNGVVDDSQLPKDRFSAERLKGVDSTLKIQPAKLEDSAVYLCASSLVSGGSPGADTQYFGPGTRLTVL.

The chain links TRBV27 to TRBJ1-4; 11 bases are shared with TRBD1. The CDR3 covers 18 residues. Germline trimming cut 1 base from V and 2 bases from J; bases unmatched to any gene: 6. Germline V gene lookup returns CDR1 MNHEY and CDR2 SMNVEV (reference sequence). DNA of the CDR3: TGTGCCAGCAGTTTATGGGACAGGGGGGCGGGGACTAATGAAAAACTGTTTTTT. It encodes CASSLWDRGAGTNEKLFF. The whole variable domain, remainder taken from reference TRBV27 and TRBJ1-4, is EAQVTQNPRYLITVTGKKLTVTCSQNMNHEYMSWYRQDPGLGLRQIYYSMNVEVTDKGDVPEGYKVSRKEKRNFPLILESPSPNQTSLYFCASSLWDRGAGTNEKLFFGSGTQLSVL.

The chain recombines TRBV9 with TRBJ2-7, with a tentative D call TRBD1 (5 bases). V gave up 0 bases and J gave up 3 bases, with 13 bases separating them. CDR3 length equals 15 residues. Per the germline V gene, CDR1 is SGDLS and CDR2 is YYNGEE. The CDR3 DNA sequence: TGTGCCAGCAGCGTAGGTGGCAGGGCGAGCTACGAGCAGTACTTC. Translation gives CASSVGGRASYEQYF.

The V call is TRBV7-9, the J call TRBJ1-1, with D possibly matching TRBD1 (6 bases). Germline V CDR1 and CDR2: SEHNR, FQNEAQ (reference sequence). The CDR3 consists of 13 residues. V lost 7 bases to trimming and J lost 11 bases, with 20 bases between them. Written as DNA, the CDR3 is TGTGCCAGCACCCGACAAGGGGGTACGGGGGCTTTCTTT. The encoded protein is CASTRQGGTGAFF.

In this sample, this clone turned up a few times. The chain links TRBV5-1 to TRBJ2-2; 11 bases agree with TRBD2. The CDR3 extends over 17 amino acids. Germline V gives CDR1 SGHRS, CDR2 YFSETQ. With 4 bases clipped from V and 0 bases from J, the junction kept 5 bases outside the gene matches. CDR3 sequence reads: CASSPRTSGPNTGELFF. The CDR3, as DNA: TGCGCCAGCAGCCCCCGGACTAGCGGGCCGAACACCGGGGAGCTGTTTTTT.